Presented here are 26 T cell receptor beta chains from one specimen sequenced in a study of T cells after yellow fever vaccination. Via MiXCR, TCRdb re-called the 5' RACE reads, giving one row per CDR3 protein. The top ten clones hold 24% of a sample with some 350,000 distinct CDR3 sequences, 3% to 4.5% of them seen once. This specimen was PBMCs, taken 5 days after the yellow fever booster vaccination. The receptors stem from a man aged 18 to 29 who received the YFV17D yellow fever vaccine.

This clonotype was seen more than once but under ten times. This sequence joins TRBV7-9 and TRBJ2-3; tentative D call: TRBD1 (6 bases). The germline V gene has CDR1 SEHNR and CDR2 FQNEAQ (reference sequence). The V end was cut by 1 base, the J end by 4 bases, with 12 bases between. CDR3 length: 15 residues. The CDR3 DNA is TGTGCCAGCAGCTTAGACAGGGTTGTGGCAGATACGCAGTATTTT. Residues: CASSLDRVVADTQYF.

This clonotype was detected many times. The rearrangement joins TRBV10-3 to TRBJ2-1, with a tentative D call TRBD2 (5 bases). The CDR3 is 13 residues long. Germline CDR1 reads ENHRY; CDR2 reads SYGVKD. V lost 10 bases and J lost 0, with 10 bases in between. Here the CDR3 reads CATTGSSYNEQFF. CDR3 sequence (DNA): TGTGCCACCACGGGGAGCTCCTACAATGAGCAGTTCTTC.

This clonotype turned up a few times. The chain combines TRBV2 with TRBJ2-2; no clear D. The CDR3 is 12 amino acids. Trimming removed 8 bases at V and 7 bases at J, with 11 bases between. Germline values: CDR1 SNHLY, CDR2 FYNNEI. The CDR3 sequence is CASGPLGGELFF. The CDR3 DNA reads TGTGCCAGCGGTCCTCTCGGCGGGGAGCTGTTTTTT.

This clonotype came up many times. The chain is built from TRBV7-7 and TRBJ2-7; 7 bases are a match to TRBD2. CDR1 SSHAT and CDR2 FNYEAQ come from the germline V gene (reference sequence). CDR3 length equals 15 residues. CDR3 coding DNA: TGTGCTAGCAGCCACCGGGACTATGCGAGCTACGAGCAGTACGTC. Protein: CASSHRDYASYEQYV.

The chain recombines TRBV20-1 with TRBJ1-1, with no clear D. The V gene's germline CDR1 is DFQATT and CDR2 SNEGSKA (reference sequence). CDR3 size: 12 residues. Trimming pared 8 bases from V and 1 base from J, leaving 11 bases between. The CDR3: CSFGQPNTEAFF. The CDR3 DNA reads as TGCAGTTTTGGGCAGCCGAACACTGAAGCTTTCTTT.

V gene TRBV27 combines with J gene TRBJ2-1, with TRBD1 matching over 7 bases. The V gene's germline CDR1 is MNHEY and CDR2 SMNVEV (reference sequence). The CDR3 loop spans 13 amino acids. V lost 5 bases and J lost 5; bases outside the gene matches: 3. CDR3 bases: TGTGCCAGCAGTCGACAGGGTAACAATGAGCAGTTCTTC. This sequence encodes CASSRQGNNEQFF.

This clonotype has ten or more counts. This rearrangement joins TRBV4-1 to TRBJ1-4; 7 nucleotides align to TRBD1. The CDR3 has 15 amino acids. The germline V gene encodes CDR1 MGHRA and CDR2 YSYEKL. V was pared by 0 bases and J by 8 bases, with 6 bases of the junction left unmatched. CDR3 bases: TGCGCCAGCAGCCAAGACCCACAGGGGAGAGAAAAACTGTTTTTT. Its protein product is CASSQDPQGREKLFF.

This clonotype was counted a few times. The rearrangement joins TRBV5-1 to TRBJ1-1; D perhaps matches TRBD1 (6 bases). The V gene's germline CDR1 is SGHRS and CDR2 YFSETQ. The CDR3 contains 14 residues. V was clipped by 1 base and J by 6 bases, with 13 bases between them. CDR3 loop: CASSLQGMGPEAFF. The CDR3 DNA reads as TGCGCCAGCAGCTTGCAGGGGATGGGTCCTGAAGCTTTCTTT.

This clonotype was seen more than once but under ten times. The chain combines TRBV20-1 with TRBJ1-1; D ambiguous. Germline values: CDR1 DFQATT, CDR2 SNEGSKA (reference sequence). This CDR3 has 14 residues. Trimming took off 5 bases at V and 0 bases at J, with 13 bases between the two ends. CDR3 nucleotides: TGCAGTGCTCCCCTGACGGGCATGAACACTGAAGCTTTCTTT. Its protein is CSAPLTGMNTEAFF.

The chain links TRBV6-6 to TRBJ2-5; TRBD2 matches 8 bases. The CDR3 has 17 residues. CDR1 and CDR2 from the germline V gene are MNHNY and SVGAGI (reference sequence). The V segment lost 2 bases and the J segment 4 bases; nucleotides outside the gene matches: 12. Written as DNA, the CDR3 is TGTGCCAGCAGTTACACCCACTTGCGGGGGGCTGGAGAGACCCAGTACTTC. Protein product: CASSYTHLRGAGETQYF.

The rearrangement uses TRBV5-1 and TRBJ2-1, with D possibly being TRBD2 (6 bases). Between the trimmed V and J ends, which lost 2 bases and 4 bases, there was a span of 19 bases. The CDR3 extends over 17 amino acids. CDR1 SGHRS and CDR2 YFSETQ come from the germline V gene. The CDR3 here is CASSLDSGEGHYNEQFF. For the CDR3, the DNA is TGCGCCAGCAGCTTAGATTCGGGAGAGGGGCATTACAATGAGCAGTTCTTC. Combining the CDR3 with reference TRBV5-1 and TRBJ2-1 gives the whole variable domain KAGVTQTPRYLIKTRGQQVTLSCSPISGHRSVSWYQQTPGQGLQFLFEYFSETQRNKGNFPGRFSGRQFSNSRSEMNVSTLELGDSALYLCASSLDSGEGHYNEQFFGPGTRLTVL.

The rearrangement joins TRBV24-1 to TRBJ1-2, with D tentatively TRBD1 (5 bases). The V gene lost 4 bases and the J gene lost 7 bases, with 15 bases spanning the gap. This CDR3 is built from 14 residues. Germline assignment: CDR1 KGHDR and CDR2 SFDVKD. The CDR3 bases are TGTGCCACCAGTGACCCAGGGCCCGCCGGTGGCTACACCTTC. As protein: CATSDPGPAGGYTF.

In its sample, this clonotype was seen a few times. This chain links TRBV20-1 with TRBJ1-3; 7 bases are a match to TRBD1. Trimming cost V 4 bases and J 0 bases; bases outside gene matches: 6. CDR3 length equals 15 residues. Per the germline V gene, CDR1 is DFQATT and CDR2 is SNEGSKA (reference sequence). CDR3 in amino acids: CSATGTVRSGNTIYF. The DNA for the CDR3 is TGCAGTGCTACCGGGACAGTTCGCTCTGGAAACACCATATATTTT.

Only a few counts were recorded for this clonotype. The V call is TRBV30, the J call TRBJ1-6; no definite D call. V lost 2 bases and J lost 1, with 6 bases in between. In germline, CDR1 is GTSNPN, CDR2 SVGIG (reference sequence). The CDR3 is 14 residues long. CDR3: CAWSRRSYNSPLHF. CDR3 coding DNA: TGTGCCTGGAGTAGGAGATCCTATAATTCACCCCTCCACTTT.

This chain links TRBV4-1 with TRBJ2-5; D is unclear. Trimming removed 5 bases at V and 0 bases at J, with 13 bases between. Germline lookup yields CDR1 MGHRA and CDR2 YSYEKL. The CDR3 is 15 residues long. CDR3 region: CASSFGVRDQETQYF. The DNA of the CDR3 is TGCGCCAGCAGCTTTGGGGTCCGAGACCAAGAGACCCAGTACTTC.

This clonotype was picked up a small number of times. This chain links TRBV5-1 with TRBJ1-3; tentatively, D is TRBD1 (5 bases). This CDR3 comprises 16 residues. The V gene's germline CDR1 is SGHRS and CDR2 YFSETQ. Trimming pared 4 bases from V and 2 bases from J, leaving 16 bases between. The CDR3 reads CASSVDPGTPGNTIYF. The CDR3 region has the DNA TGCGCCAGCAGCGTGGACCCCGGGACCCCTGGAAACACCATATATTTT. The full variable domain, with the rest looked up from reference TRBV5-1 and TRBJ1-3, is KAGVTQTPRYLIKTRGQQVTLSCSPISGHRSVSWYQQTPGQGLQFLFEYFSETQRNKGNFPGRFSGRQFSNSRSEMNVSTLELGDSALYLCASSVDPGTPGNTIYFGEGSWLTVV.

This clonotype was counted a few times. The rearrangement uses TRBV20-1 and TRBJ2-7; D remains ambiguous. V was shortened by 1 base and J by 3 bases, with 4 bases between the two germline ends. The CDR3 length is 11 residues. The germline V gene encodes CDR1 DFQATT and CDR2 SNEGSKA (reference sequence). As DNA, the CDR3 is TGCAGTGCTAGAGTCAACTACGAGCAGTACGTC. Its translation is CSARVNYEQYV.

This clonotype was counted between two and nine times. The chain has TRBV7-9 and TRBJ2-7; TRBD2 is a possible D gene (6 bases). The germline V and J ends were trimmed by 5 bases and 5 bases, with 16 bases remaining between them. Germline CDR1 SEHNR, CDR2 FQNEAQ (reference sequence). The CDR3 is made up of 14 amino acids. The CDR3 spells CASSLTGSVDEQYF. The DNA of the CDR3 is TGTGCCAGCAGCCTCACCGGGAGCGTCGACGAGCAGTACTTC.

The sample holds a few counts of this clonotype. CDR3 sequence reads: CASRSLTSGVDEQFF. The CDR3 coding sequence is TGCGCCAGCAGATCCCTTACTAGCGGGGTAGATGAGCAGTTCTTC. The gene calls are TRBV5-1 and TRBJ2-1; 10 nucleotides align to TRBD2. The V and J ends lost 5 bases and 8 bases, in that order; junction bases with no gene match: 10. CDR1 and CDR2 (germline): SGHRS, YFSETQ. The CDR3 consists of 15 residues.

This clonotype showed up many times. The J gene is TRBJ1-4, the V gene TRBV4-1; D is unclear. Germline assignment: CDR1 MGHRA and CDR2 YSYEKL. V lost 0 bases, J lost 7 bases, and 15 bases lay in between. The CDR3 extends over 16 amino acids. This chain's CDR3 is CASSQESGTPGEKLFF. The DNA of the CDR3 is TGCGCCAGCAGCCAAGAGTCCGGCACACCCGGTGAAAAACTGTTTTTT.

The chain has TRBV20-1 and TRBJ1-5; TRBD1 might be the D (5 bases). CDR1 and CDR2 (germline): DFQATT, SNEGSKA (reference sequence). Trimming removed 5 bases at V and 1 base at J, with 9 bases between. The CDR3 consists of 13 residues. As DNA, the CDR3 is TGCAGTGCTTTCCGGGACAGCAATCAGCCCCAGCATTTT. Amino acids: CSAFRDSNQPQHF.

This clonotype was seen many times. The CDR3 region is CASSLDWNTEAFF. The CDR3 DNA follows: TGCGCCAGCAGCTTGGACTGGAACACTGAAGCTTTCTTT. This sequence joins TRBV5-1 and TRBJ1-1; D not resolved. Trimming took 0 bases from V and 1 from J, leaving 4 bases between them. CDR3 length: 13 residues. Germline-derived CDR1 and CDR2 are SGHRS and YFSETQ.

This clonotype has ten or more counts. The gene calls are TRBV6-4 and TRBJ2-3; the match to TRBD2 covers 8 bases. Germline V gene sequence: CDR1 MRHNA, CDR2 SNTAGT. J gave up 2 bases and V 4 bases, and 5 bases lay outside the gene matches. The CDR3 contains 15 residues. CDR3 DNA: TGTGCCAGCAGTGCCAGCGGGGGTTCCACAGATACGCAGTATTTT. It yields the protein CASSASGGSTDTQYF.

There are many counts of this clonotype. The chain carries TRBV7-9 and TRBJ2-1; no reliable D call. This CDR3 spans 11 amino acids. CDR1 and CDR2 from the germline V gene are SEHNR and FQNEAQ (reference sequence). Trimming removed 2 bases from V and 7 bases from J, with 3 bases in between. CDR3 nucleotides: TGTGCCAGCAGCTTAAAGAATGAGCAGTTCTTC. This translates into CASSLKNEQFF. The full variable domain, rest sourced from reference TRBV7-9 and TRBJ2-1, is DTGVSQNPRHKITKRGQNVTFRCDPISEHNRLYWYRQTLGQGPEFLTYFQNEAQLEKSRLLSDRFSAERPKGSFSTLEIQRTEQGDSAMYLCASSLKNEQFFGPGTRLTVL.

The CDR3 reads CASSLGFPGANVLTF. CDR3 in DNA: TGTGCCAGCAGCTTAGGGTTCCCTGGGGCCAACGTCCTGACTTTC. The V call is TRBV7-2, the J call TRBJ2-6; D not certain. The germline CDR1 and CDR2 sequences are SGHTA and FQGNSA. The CDR3 length is 15 residues. The V and J ends lost 1 base and 2 bases respectively, with 6 bases between them. Using reference TRBV7-2 and TRBJ2-6 for the parts outside the CDR3, the full variable domain is GAGVSQSPSNKVTEKGKDVELRCDPISGHTALYWYRQSLGQGLEFLIYFQGNSAPDKSGLPSDRFSAERTGGSVSTLTIQRTQQEDSAVYLCASSLGFPGANVLTFGAGSRLTVL.

This clonotype was counted at least ten times. V gene TRBV7-9 combines with J gene TRBJ2-1; TRBD2 matches 7 bases. CDR3 length: 13 residues. After removal of 5 bases from V and 7 bases from J, the junction contained 5 bases not matched to a gene. Per germline, CDR1 SEHNR and CDR2 FQNEAQ (reference sequence). CDR3 loop: CASSPWEGNEQFF. CDR3 nucleotide sequence: TGTGCCAGCAGCCCCTGGGAGGGGAATGAGCAGTTCTTC.